Following are 14 T cell receptor beta chains from one sample sequenced in a study of T-cell reconstitution after alpha-beta-depleted transplantation in children. Unique molecular identifiers were incorporated when the TCRbeta library was constructed. TCRdb ran MiXCR on the PCR reads and lists one entry per CDR3 protein. The repertoire includes some 70,000 distinct CDR3 sequences, 7% to 8% of them detected once, and around 2.4% sits in the top ten. The sequenced sample was PBMCs from the stem cell graft donor, obtained from the stem cell graft. The origin of the receptors is a human donor who donated a stem cell graft to a child with acute lymphoblastic leukemia.

The count of this clonotype is one. V usage is TRBV5-1 and J usage is TRBJ2-1; TRBD1 might be the D (5 bases). The CDR3 has 12 residues. CDR1 and CDR2 (germline): SGHRS, YFSETQ. Trimming stripped 0 bases from V and 8 bases from J, with 6 bases between. The CDR3 loop is CASSLEGYEQFF. CDR3 coding DNA: TGCGCCAGCAGCTTGGAGGGGTATGAGCAGTTCTTC.

The chain has TRBV20-1 and TRBJ1-5; no reliable D call. V dropped 0 bases and J dropped 1 base, with 13 bases sitting between them. This CDR3 comprises 16 residues. The germline V gene has CDR1 DFQATT and CDR2 SNEGSKA (reference sequence). CDR3 nucleotides: TGCAGTGCTAGAGATACGTGGCAGGCGAGCAATCAGCCCCAGCATTTT. It encodes CSARDTWQASNQPQHF.

The chain combines TRBV29-1 with TRBJ1-1; perhaps TRBD1 as D (5 bases). The CDR3 covers 12 residues. V dropped 5 bases and J dropped 8 bases, with 15 bases sitting between them. The germline V gene encodes CDR1 SQVTM and CDR2 ANQGSEA. The CDR3 region is CSVRGRGPEAFF. For the CDR3, the DNA is TGCAGCGTTAGGGGCCGCGGGCCCGAAGCTTTCTTT. Based on the CDR3 plus reference TRBV29-1 and TRBJ1-1, the full variable domain is SAVISQKPSRDICQRGTSLTIQCQVDSQVTMMFWYRQQPGQSLTLIATANQGSEATYESGFVIDKFPISRPNLTFSTLTVSNMSPEDSSIYLCSVRGRGPEAFFGQGTRLTVV.

This clonotype has a count of ten or more. The rearrangement joins TRBV11-2 to TRBJ2-1, with 8 nucleotides matching TRBD1. There are 13 residues in the CDR3. V gave up 4 bases and J gave up 12 bases; unmatched junction bases: 8. Germline V gives CDR1 SGHAT, CDR2 FQNNGV. CDR3 nucleotide sequence: TGTGCCAGCAGCTCTCCCCCCGACAGGGGGCAGTTCTTC. It specifies CASSSPPDRGQFF. Complete variable domain (other parts from reference TRBV11-2 and TRBJ2-1): EAGVAQSPRYKIIEKRQSVAFWCNPISGHATLYWYQQILGQGPKLLIQFQNNGVVDDSQLPKDRFSAERLKGVDSTLKIQPAKLEDSAVYLCASSSPPDRGQFFGPGTRLTVL.

This clonotype was counted ten times or more. V is TRBV4-3 and J is TRBJ1-3; D remains unclear. The V end lost 1 base, the J end lost 0 bases, and 10 bases lay between the germline ends. The CDR3 consists of 16 residues. In germline, CDR1 is LGHNA, CDR2 YSLEER. The CDR3 nucleotides read TGCGCCAGCAGCCAAGGTGCACGTGGCTCTGGAAACACCATATATTTT. Amino acids: CASSQGARGSGNTIYF.

The CDR3 here is CASSVDLGGNQPQHF. CDR3 nucleotide sequence: TGTGCCAGCAGCGTAGACCTGGGGGGGAATCAGCCCCAGCATTTT. V and J are TRBV9 and TRBJ1-5, with D possibly being TRBD1 (5 bases). From germline, CDR1 is SGDLS and CDR2 YYNGEE. There are 15 residues in the CDR3. Trimming took off 0 bases at V and 4 bases at J, with 11 bases between the two ends.

This clonotype appeared many times. This chain connects TRBV5-1 to TRBJ2-7; TRBD1 agrees at 7 bases. The CDR3 extends over 17 amino acids. V dropped 0 bases and J dropped 0; count of bases not matched to a gene: 9. The germline CDR1 and CDR2 sequences are SGHRS and YFSETQ. The CDR3 spells CASSLVTGASLSYEQYF. The CDR3 coding sequence is TGCGCCAGCAGCTTGGTAACAGGGGCCTCCCTCTCCTACGAGCAGTACTTC. The entire variable domain, with the rest obtained from reference TRBV5-1 and TRBJ2-7, is as follows: KAGVTQTPRYLIKTRGQQVTLSCSPISGHRSVSWYQQTPGQGLQFLFEYFSETQRNKGNFPGRFSGRQFSNSRSEMNVSTLELGDSALYLCASSLVTGASLSYEQYFGPGTRLTVT.

This clonotype was seen many times. The chain has TRBV7-8 and TRBJ2-2; 9 bases map to TRBD2. Germline assignment: CDR1 SGHVS and CDR2 FQNEAQ. This CDR3 has 18 residues. V lost 7 bases, J lost 7 bases, and 19 bases stayed unmatched. CDR3 residues: CASISASGGLRIGGELFF. DNA for the CDR3: TGTGCCAGCATCTCCGCGAGCGGGGGGCTACGAATCGGCGGGGAGCTGTTTTTT.

This clonotype was seen a few times. This rearrangement joins TRBV7-8 to TRBJ2-7, with D perhaps TRBD1 (6 bases). This CDR3 has 15 residues. The germline V gene encodes CDR1 SGHVS and CDR2 FQNEAQ. V shed 8 bases and J shed 1 base, with 18 bases lying between them. Here the CDR3 reads CASRQEQGESYEQYF. The CDR3 coding sequence is TGTGCCAGCCGCCAGGAACAGGGTGAATCCTACGAGCAGTACTTC.

At least ten counts were recorded for this clonotype. The V and J genes are TRBV3-1 and TRBJ1-4; possibly TRBD1 for D (5 bases). The CDR3 contains 16 residues. Germline V gene sequence: CDR1 LGHDT, CDR2 YNNKEL (reference sequence). The ends were cut back, 0 bases at V and 8 bases at J, with 16 bases in the middle. CDR3 nucleotide sequence: TGTGCCAGCAGCCAAGATCAGCCAGGGAGGAGGGAAAAACTGTTTTTT. Translation gives CASSQDQPGRREKLFF.

This clonotype was seen ten or more times. The chain joins TRBV6-4 to TRBJ2-6; tentatively, D is TRBD2 (7 bases). Trimming took 0 bases from V and 1 from J, leaving 13 bases between them. The CDR3 covers 18 residues. The germline gives CDR1 MRHNA, CDR2 SNTAGT. The chain's CDR3 is CASSDSGGGPSGANVLTF. CDR3 bases: TGTGCCAGCAGTGACTCTGGGGGGGGGCCTTCTGGGGCCAACGTCCTGACTTTC.

This clonotype was observed many times. V gene TRBV9 combines with J gene TRBJ2-3, with unresolved D. The V gene's germline CDR1 is SGDLS and CDR2 YYNGEE. V was pared by 0 bases and J by 4 bases, with 6 bases between. The length of the CDR3 is 13 residues. CDR3 loop: CASSVVGADTQYF. DNA for the CDR3: TGTGCCAGCAGCGTAGTTGGGGCAGATACGCAGTATTTT. Full variable domain (outside the CDR3, taken from reference TRBV9 and TRBJ2-3): DSGVTQTPKHLITATGQRVTLRCSPRSGDLSVYWYQQSLDQGLQFLIQYYNGEERAKGNILERFSAQQFPDLHSELNLSSLELGDSALYFCASSVVGADTQYFGPGTRLTVL.

This clonotype was counted a few times. The chain has TRBV7-8 and TRBJ2-5; D possibly uses TRBD1 or TRBD2 (6 bases each). Germline assignment: CDR1 SGHVS and CDR2 FQNEAQ. CDR3 size: 16 residues. V lost 4 bases to trimming and J lost 1 base, with 16 bases between them. CDR3 in amino acids: CASSSLWGASQETQYF. The CDR3 DNA is TGTGCCAGCAGCTCCCTCTGGGGGGCCAGCCAAGAGACCCAGTACTTC.

At least ten counts were recorded for this clonotype. The V and J genes are TRBV21-1 and TRBJ1-5; the table's D call, TRBD1, has no DNA check behind it. TRBV21-1 is annotated as a pseudogene. The CDR3 spans 14 residues. The CDR3 here is CASSKDGGDQPQHF. The CDR3 bases are TGTGCCAGCAGCAAAGATGGGGGAGATCAGCCCCAGCATTTT.